Presented here are 13 T cell receptor beta chains from one specimen sequenced in a study of cytomegalovirus exposure and HLA in healthy donors. The PCR was carried out with 60 Vbeta primers and 13 Jbeta primers. Measured with immunoSEQ multiplex PCR; TCRdb has only the in-frame clones, and not every one. This sample contains 130,000 or so clones. Sequences were obtained from PBMCs. These receptors all come from a man aged 18 to 29 in good health and CMV-seronegative.

The V call is TRBV25-1, the J call TRBJ2-7, with 9 bases lining up with TRBD2. This CDR3 has 15 residues. The trim removed 6 bases at V and 7 bases at J, leaving 13 bases unmatched. The germline gives CDR1 MGHDK, CDR2 SYGVNS. In DNA, the CDR3 is TGTGCCAGCAGCGAAACTAGCGGGCCGGAGAGGGAGCAGTACTTC. Amino acids: CASSETSGPEREQYF.

V is TRBV28 and J is TRBJ2-2; D possibly corresponds to TRBD1 (7 bases). V was clipped by 0 bases and J by 4 bases, with 9 bases between them. Germline CDR1 and CDR2: MDHEN and SYDVKM. CDR3 length equals 15 residues. As DNA, the CDR3 is TGTGCCAGCAGTTTATGGCAGGGGGGCACCGGGGAGCTGTTTTTT. Residues: CASSLWQGGTGELFF.

The rearrangement joins TRBV7-8 to TRBJ2-5; 9 bases map to TRBD2. Trimming took 3 bases from V and 6 from J; bases not matched to a gene: 8. The CDR3 consists of 15 residues. Germline-derived CDR1 and CDR2 are SGHVS and FQNEAQ. CDR3 loop: CASSLPGLAGQTQYF. Here the CDR3 DNA reads TGTGCCAGCAGCTTGCCGGGACTAGCCGGACAGACCCAGTACTTC. Supplemented by reference TRBV7-8 and TRBJ2-5, the full variable domain reads GAGVSQSPRYKVAKRGQDVALRCDPISGHVSLFWYQQALGQGPEFLTYFQNEAQLDKSGLPSDRFFAERPEGSVSTLKIQRTQQEDSAVYLCASSLPGLAGQTQYFGPGTRLLVL.

This chain connects TRBV7-6 to TRBJ1-2; D ambiguous. With 1 base removed from V and 7 bases from J, the gap between germline ends came to 10 bases. CDR3 length: 13 residues. Germline V gene data show CDR1 as SGHVS and CDR2 as FNYEAQ. CDR3 amino acids: CASSLDIGGGYTF. DNA of the CDR3: TGTGCCAGCAGCTTAGACATTGGAGGTGGCTACACCTTC. Full variable domain (rest looked up from reference TRBV7-6 and TRBJ1-2): GAGVSQSPRYKVTKRGQDVALRCDPISGHVSLYWYRQALGQGPEFLTYFNYEAQQDKSGLPNDRFSAERPEGSISTLTIQRTEQRDSAMYRCASSLDIGGGYTFGSGTRLTVV.

The chain employs TRBV7-2 and TRBJ2-7, with 8 positions matching TRBD2. CDR1 is SGHTA and CDR2 is FQGNSA in the germline V gene. Unmatched junction bases numbered 4, after V lost 2 bases and J lost 4 bases. The CDR3 runs 14 residues. CDR3 sequence: CASSLTSGNYEQYF. In DNA, the CDR3 is TGTGCCAGCAGCTTAACTAGCGGCAATTACGAGCAGTACTTC.

The rearrangement links TRBV5-6 to TRBJ2-7; 8 bases line up with TRBD1. CDR3 length equals 14 residues. CDR1 is SGHDT, CDR2 YYEEEE, per germline. The V and J ends lost 4 bases and 6 bases, in that order; junction bases with no gene match: 9. The CDR3 DNA sequence: TGTGCCAGCAGCCTGAGACAGGGGTGGGCCGAGCAGTACTTC. This encodes CASSLRQGWAEQYF.

The chain combines TRBV5-1 with TRBJ1-4, with TRBD1 matching over 7 bases. From germline, CDR1 is SGHRS and CDR2 YFSETQ. V lost 2 bases and J lost 0; bases outside the gene matches: 7. CDR3 length: 17 residues. The CDR3 coding sequence is TGCGCCAGCAGCTTAGATGGGACAGTTGCAACTAATGAAAAACTGTTTTTT. Its protein product is CASSLDGTVATNEKLFF.

The CDR3 nucleotides read TGTGCCTGGAGTGTGAGAGGAGGTGGTGGGGCCAACGTCCTGACTTTC. Translating it yields CAWSVRGGGGANVLTF. The V call is TRBV30, the J call TRBJ2-6, with a possible D match to TRBD2 (5 bases). CDR3 length: 16 amino acids. The germline V gene encodes CDR1 GTSNPN and CDR2 SVGIG (reference sequence). Trimming pared 0 bases from V and 3 bases from J, leaving 12 bases between.

J is TRBJ2-3 and V is TRBV10-3; weak D call: TRBD1 (6 bases). Trimming removed 11 bases at V and 5 bases at J, with 14 bases between. Germline V gives CDR1 ENHRY, CDR2 SYGVKD. The CDR3 is 12 amino acids. This CDR3 reads CASQGIEDTQYF. CDR3 bases: TGTGCCTCCCAGGGGATTGAAGATACGCAGTATTTT.

DNA for the CDR3: TGTGCCACCAGCAGACTTCAGGGGGCGGGGAATGAAAAACTGTTTTTT. Its protein is CATSRLQGAGNEKLFF. V usage is TRBV15 and J usage is TRBJ1-4; 8 bases map to TRBD1. CDR1 and CDR2 (germline): LNHNV, YYDKDF (reference sequence). There are 16 residues in the CDR3. After removal of 2 bases from V and 5 bases from J, the junction contained 7 bases not matched to a gene.

The V call is TRBV6-1, the J call TRBJ1-6; D gene ambiguous. The CDR3 is 14 residues long. V lost 1 base and J 8 bases, leaving 9 bases between the germline ends. Germline V lookup: CDR1 MNHNS, CDR2 SASEGT. The CDR3 is CASSEVADYSPLHF. For the CDR3, the DNA is TGTGCCAGCAGTGAAGTAGCGGATTATTCACCCCTCCACTTT.

The V gene is TRBV11-2, the J gene TRBJ1-5; D is unclear. Trimming took off 5 bases at V and 3 bases at J, with 14 bases between the two ends. The germline gives CDR1 SGHAT, CDR2 FQNNGV. CDR3 size: 15 residues. In nucleotides, the CDR3 is TGTGCCAGCAGCCCCGATTGGCGGTACAATCAGCCCCAGCATTTT. Translating it yields CASSPDWRYNQPQHF.

The rearrangement links TRBV6-1 to TRBJ1-2; D is perhaps TRBD1 (6 bases). Trimming took off 0 bases at V and 4 bases at J, with 12 bases between the two ends. Germline loops: CDR1 MNHNS, CDR2 SASEGT. This CDR3 is 15 amino acids long. As DNA, the CDR3 is TGTGCCAGCAGTGAAGCGGGAGGGGGGGTCTATGGCTACACCTTC. Encoded protein: CASSEAGGGVYGYTF.